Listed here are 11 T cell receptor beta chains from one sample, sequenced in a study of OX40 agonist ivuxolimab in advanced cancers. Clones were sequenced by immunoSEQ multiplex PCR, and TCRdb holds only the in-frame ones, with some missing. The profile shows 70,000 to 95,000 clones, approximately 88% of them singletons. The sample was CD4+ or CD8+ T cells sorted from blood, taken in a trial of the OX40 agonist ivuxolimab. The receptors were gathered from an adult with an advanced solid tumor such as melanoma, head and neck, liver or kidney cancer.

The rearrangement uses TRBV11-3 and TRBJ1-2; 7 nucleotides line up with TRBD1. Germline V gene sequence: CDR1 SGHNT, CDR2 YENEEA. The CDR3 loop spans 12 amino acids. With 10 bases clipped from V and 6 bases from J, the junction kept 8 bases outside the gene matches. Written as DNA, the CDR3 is TGTGCCACCGTCACAGGGGCGGATGGCTACACCTTC. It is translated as CATVTGADGYTF. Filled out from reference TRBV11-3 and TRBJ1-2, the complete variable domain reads EAGVVQSPRYKIIEKKQPVAFWCNPISGHNTLYWYLQNLGQGPELLIRYENEEAVDDSQLPKDRFSAERLKGVDSTLKIQPAELGDSAVYLCATVTGADGYTFGSGTRLTVV.

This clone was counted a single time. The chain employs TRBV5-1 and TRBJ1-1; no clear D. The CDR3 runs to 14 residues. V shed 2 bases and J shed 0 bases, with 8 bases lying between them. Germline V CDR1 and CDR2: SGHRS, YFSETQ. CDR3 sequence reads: CASSFSLMNTEAFF. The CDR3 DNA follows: TGCGCCAGCAGCTTTTCCCTAATGAACACTGAAGCTTTCTTT.

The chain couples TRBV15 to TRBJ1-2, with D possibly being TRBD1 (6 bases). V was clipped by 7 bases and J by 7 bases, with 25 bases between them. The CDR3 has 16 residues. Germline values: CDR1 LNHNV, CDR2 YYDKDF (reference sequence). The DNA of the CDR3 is TGTGCCACCAACGAAGGGAAAACAGGGCGAACAGGTGGCTACACCTTC. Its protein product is CATNEGKTGRTGGYTF.

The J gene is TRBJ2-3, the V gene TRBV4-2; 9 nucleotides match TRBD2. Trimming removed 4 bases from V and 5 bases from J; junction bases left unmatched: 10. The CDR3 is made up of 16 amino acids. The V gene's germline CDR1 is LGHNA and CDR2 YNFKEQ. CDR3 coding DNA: TGTGCCAGCAGCCCTCGGGGCGGGAGGGTAATAGATACGCAGTATTTT. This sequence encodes CASSPRGGRVIDTQYF.

The CDR3 protein is CASSRKGTGLTGEKLFF. As DNA, the CDR3 is TGTGCCAGCAGTCGTAAGGGGACAGGCCTAACCGGCGAAAAACTGTTTTTT. The V gene is TRBV27, the J gene TRBJ1-4; 8 bases are shared with TRBD1. This CDR3 has 17 residues. The V and J ends lost 5 bases and 8 bases, in that order; junction bases with no gene match: 16. In germline, CDR1 is MNHEY, CDR2 SMNVEV (reference sequence).

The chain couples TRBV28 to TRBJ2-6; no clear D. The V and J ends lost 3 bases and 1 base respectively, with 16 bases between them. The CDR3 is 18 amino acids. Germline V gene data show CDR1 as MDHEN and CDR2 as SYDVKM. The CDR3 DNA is TGTGCCAGCAGTTTGTCGCGGACGTTCGCTTCTGGGGCCAACGTCCTGACTTTC. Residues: CASSLSRTFASGANVLTF.

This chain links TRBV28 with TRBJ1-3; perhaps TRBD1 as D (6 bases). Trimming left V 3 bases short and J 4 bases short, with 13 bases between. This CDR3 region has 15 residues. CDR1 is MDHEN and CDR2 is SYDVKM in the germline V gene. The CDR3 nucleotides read TGTGCCAGCAGTTTTGTCGGGGGGCAAGGAAACACCATATATTTT. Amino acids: CASSFVGGQGNTIYF.

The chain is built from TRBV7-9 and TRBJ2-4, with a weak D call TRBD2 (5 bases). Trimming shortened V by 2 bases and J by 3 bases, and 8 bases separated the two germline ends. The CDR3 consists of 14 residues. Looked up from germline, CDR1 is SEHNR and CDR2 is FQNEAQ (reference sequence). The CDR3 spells CASSLSEGKNIQYF. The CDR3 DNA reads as TGTGCCAGCAGCTTAAGTGAGGGCAAAAACATTCAGTACTTC.

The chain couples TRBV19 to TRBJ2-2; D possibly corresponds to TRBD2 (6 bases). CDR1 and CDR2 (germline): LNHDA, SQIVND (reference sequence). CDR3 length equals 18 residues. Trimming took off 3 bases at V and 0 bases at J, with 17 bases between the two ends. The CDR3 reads CASSMSSGLHANTGELFF. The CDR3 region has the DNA TGTGCCAGTAGTATGTCCTCGGGACTTCACGCGAACACCGGGGAGCTGTTTTTT.

The CDR3 loop is CASSEWDRGRPQHF. The CDR3 DNA reads as TGCGCCAGCAGTGAATGGGACAGGGGGAGGCCCCAGCATTTT. This chain uses TRBV10-2 with TRBJ1-5; TRBD1 matches at 11 bases. Germline V gene data show CDR1 as WSHSY and CDR2 as SAAADI. This CDR3 spans 14 amino acids. The V and J ends lost 3 bases and 9 bases, in that order; junction bases with no gene match: 4.

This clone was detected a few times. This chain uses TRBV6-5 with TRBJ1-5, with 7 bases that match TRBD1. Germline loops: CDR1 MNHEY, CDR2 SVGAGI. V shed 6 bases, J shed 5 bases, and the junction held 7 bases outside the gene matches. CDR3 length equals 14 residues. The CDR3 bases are TGTGCCAGCAGCCCGAGGGGGCCCTATCAGCCCCAGCATTTT. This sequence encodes CASSPRGPYQPQHF.